These 6 T cell receptor beta chains share one sample of origin, sequenced in a study of regulatory T cells in long-lasting Graves disease. Regarding time point: newly diagnosed GD, antithyroid drugs for less than 3 months. RNA from PBMCs was the source of the TCR library. The authors built TCR beta libraries using iRepertoire HTBI primers and Arm-PCR of CDR3 regions. TCRdb ran MiXCR on the multiplex PCR reads and lists one entry per CDR3 protein. Seen here are approximately 300,000 distinct CDR3 sequences, 15% to 20% observed once, and the top ten hold roughly 40%. The sample consisted of peripheral blood mononuclear cells (PBMCs), taken at new diagnosis, from a patient treated with antithyroid drugs. The receptor set was obtained from a female donor with Graves disease.

Note on this clonotype: A much larger clone is a single base away; this may be a read error. This chain joins TRBV27 and TRBJ2-7; either TRBD1 or TRBD2 may supply D (5 bases each). With 8 bases removed from V and 2 bases from J, the gap between germline ends came to 13 bases. This CDR3 contains 13 residues. Germline V lookup: CDR1 MNHEY, CDR2 SMNVEV (reference sequence). CDR3 loop: CASAGTDAYEQYF. The CDR3 bases are TGTGCCAGCGCCGGGACCGATGCCTACGAGCAGTACTTC.

Comment on this clonotype: A read error may be the cause here, since a much bigger clone is one base away. This rearrangement joins TRBV3-1 to TRBJ2-7; D call uncertain. This CDR3 spans 13 amino acids. CDR1 is LGHDT and CDR2 is YNNKEL in the germline V gene (reference sequence). The CDR3 region is CASSLRGSDDQYF. For the CDR3, the DNA is TGTGCCAGCAGCCTGAGAGGAAGTGACGATCAGTACTTC.

In its sample, this clonotype was seen a few times. J is TRBJ2-1 and V is TRBV7-9, with TRBD2 identical over 7 bases. After removal of 5 bases from V and 3 bases from J, the junction contained 7 bases not matched to a gene. This CDR3 contains 15 residues. Germline V lookup: CDR1 SEHNR, CDR2 FQNEAQ (reference sequence). The CDR3 loop reads CASSPRTSDYNEQFF. The CDR3 DNA reads TGTGCCAGCAGCCCTCGAACTAGCGACTACAATGAGCAGTTCTTC.

V is TRBV28 and J is TRBJ1-5; D is uncertain. CDR1 and CDR2 (germline): MDHEN, SYDVKM. The CDR3 is 12 amino acids. Trimming cost V 6 bases and J 7 bases, with 10 bases left between them. CDR3 amino acids: CASSETAQPQHF. Written as DNA, the CDR3 is TGTGCCAGCAGCGAAACCGCCCAGCCCCAGCATTTT. The complete variable domain, with remaining parts taken from reference TRBV28 and TRBJ1-5, reads DVKVTQSSRYLVKRTGEKVFLECVQDMDHENMFWYRQDPGLGLRLIYFSYDVKMKEKGDIPEGYSVSREKKERFSLILESASTNQTSMYLCASSETAQPQHFGDGTRLSIL.

Comments on this clonotype: This likely reflects a read error, since a far larger clone is one base away. The rearrangement links TRBV5-1 to TRBJ2-5; 11 nucleotides line up with TRBD2. This CDR3 is built from 15 residues. Germline V gives CDR1 SGHRS, CDR2 YFSETQ. The CDR3 DNA sequence: TGTGCCAGCAGCGTTAGCGGGGGGGTCCAAGCGACCCAGTACTTC. It specifies CASSVSGGVQATQYF.

This clonotype was counted a few times. A much more abundant neighbour one base away suggests this may be a read error. The rearrangement joins TRBV5-4 to TRBJ1-2; D unclear. Germline V gene sequence: CDR1 SGHNT, CDR2 YYREEE (reference sequence). CDR3 length: 13 amino acids. The V gene lost 0 bases and the J gene lost 4 bases, with 7 bases spanning the gap. The CDR3 region has the DNA TGTGCCAGCAGCTTGGACGGGTCCTATGGCTACACCTTC. Protein product: CASSLDGSYGYTF.